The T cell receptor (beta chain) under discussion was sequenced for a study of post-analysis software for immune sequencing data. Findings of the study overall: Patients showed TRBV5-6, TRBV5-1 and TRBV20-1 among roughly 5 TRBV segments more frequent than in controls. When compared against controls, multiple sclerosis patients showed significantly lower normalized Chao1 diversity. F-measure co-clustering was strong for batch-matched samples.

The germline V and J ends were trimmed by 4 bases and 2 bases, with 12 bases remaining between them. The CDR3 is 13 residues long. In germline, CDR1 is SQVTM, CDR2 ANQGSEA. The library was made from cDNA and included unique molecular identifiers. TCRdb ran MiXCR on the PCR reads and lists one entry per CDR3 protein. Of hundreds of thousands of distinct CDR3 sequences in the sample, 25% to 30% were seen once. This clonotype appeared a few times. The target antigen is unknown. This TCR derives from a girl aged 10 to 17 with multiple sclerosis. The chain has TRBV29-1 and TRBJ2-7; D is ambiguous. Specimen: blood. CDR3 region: CSVGAASPYEQYF. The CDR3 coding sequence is TGCAGCGTTGGGGCAGCCTCTCCCTACGAGCAGTACTTC.